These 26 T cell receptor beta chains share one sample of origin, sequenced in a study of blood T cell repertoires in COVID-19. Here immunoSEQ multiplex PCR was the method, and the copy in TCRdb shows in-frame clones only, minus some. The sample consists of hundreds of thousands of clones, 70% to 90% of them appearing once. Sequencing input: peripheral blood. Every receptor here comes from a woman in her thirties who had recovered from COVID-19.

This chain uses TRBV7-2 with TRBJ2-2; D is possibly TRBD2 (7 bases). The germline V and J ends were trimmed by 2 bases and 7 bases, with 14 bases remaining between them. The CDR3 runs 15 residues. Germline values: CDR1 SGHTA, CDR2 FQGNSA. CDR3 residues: CASSLRRGASGELFF. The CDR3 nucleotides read TGTGCCAGCAGCTTACGACGGGGGGCCAGCGGGGAGCTGTTTTTT.

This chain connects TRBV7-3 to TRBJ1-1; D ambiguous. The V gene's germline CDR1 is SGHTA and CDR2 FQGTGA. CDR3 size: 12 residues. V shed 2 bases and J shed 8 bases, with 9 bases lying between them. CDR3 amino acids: CASSLDGGEAFF. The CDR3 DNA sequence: TGTGCCAGCAGCTTAGACGGAGGCGAAGCTTTCTTT.

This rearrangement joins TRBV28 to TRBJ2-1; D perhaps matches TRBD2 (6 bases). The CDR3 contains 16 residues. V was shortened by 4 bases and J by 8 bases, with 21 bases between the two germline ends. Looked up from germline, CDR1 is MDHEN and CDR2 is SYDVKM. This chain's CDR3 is CASSSETLGGSHEQFF. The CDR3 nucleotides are TGTGCCAGCAGTTCCGAGACACTGGGGGGTAGCCATGAGCAGTTCTTC.

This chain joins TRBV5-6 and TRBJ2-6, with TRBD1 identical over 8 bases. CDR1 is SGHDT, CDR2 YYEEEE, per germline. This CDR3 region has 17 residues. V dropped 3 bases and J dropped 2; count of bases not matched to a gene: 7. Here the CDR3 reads CASSSGTGGPGANVLTF. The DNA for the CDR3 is TGTGCCAGCAGCTCCGGGACAGGAGGACCTGGGGCCAACGTCCTGACTTTC.

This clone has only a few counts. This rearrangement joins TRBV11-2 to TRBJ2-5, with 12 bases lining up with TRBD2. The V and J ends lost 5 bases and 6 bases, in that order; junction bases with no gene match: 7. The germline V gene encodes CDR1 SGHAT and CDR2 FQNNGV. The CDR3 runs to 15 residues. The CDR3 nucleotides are TGTGCCAGCAGCCAAACTAGCGGGAGGCAGAAGACCCAGTACTTC. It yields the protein CASSQTSGRQKTQYF. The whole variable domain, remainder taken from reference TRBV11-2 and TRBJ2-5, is EAGVAQSPRYKIIEKRQSVAFWCNPISGHATLYWYQQILGQGPKLLIQFQNNGVVDDSQLPKDRFSAERLKGVDSTLKIQPAKLEDSAVYLCASSQTSGRQKTQYFGPGTRLLVL.

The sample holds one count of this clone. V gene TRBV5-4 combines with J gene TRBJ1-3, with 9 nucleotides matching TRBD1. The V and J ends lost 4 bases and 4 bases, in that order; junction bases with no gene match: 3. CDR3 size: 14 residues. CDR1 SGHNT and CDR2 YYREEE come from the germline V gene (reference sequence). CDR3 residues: CASSQQGAGNTIYF. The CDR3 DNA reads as TGTGCCAGCAGCCAACAGGGGGCGGGAAACACCATATATTTT.

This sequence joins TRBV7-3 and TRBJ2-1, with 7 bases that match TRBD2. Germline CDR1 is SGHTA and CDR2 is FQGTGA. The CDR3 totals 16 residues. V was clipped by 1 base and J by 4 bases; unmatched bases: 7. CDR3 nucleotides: TGTGCCAGCAGCTTAATGGTCGCTAGCGGTTACAATGAGCAGTTCTTC. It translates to CASSLMVASGYNEQFF.

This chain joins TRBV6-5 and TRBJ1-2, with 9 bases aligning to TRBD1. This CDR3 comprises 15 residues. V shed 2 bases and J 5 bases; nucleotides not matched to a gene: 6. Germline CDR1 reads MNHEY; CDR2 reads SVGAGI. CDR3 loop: CASSYGTGTGYGYTF. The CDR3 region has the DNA TGTGCCAGCAGTTACGGGACAGGGACAGGGTATGGCTACACCTTC.

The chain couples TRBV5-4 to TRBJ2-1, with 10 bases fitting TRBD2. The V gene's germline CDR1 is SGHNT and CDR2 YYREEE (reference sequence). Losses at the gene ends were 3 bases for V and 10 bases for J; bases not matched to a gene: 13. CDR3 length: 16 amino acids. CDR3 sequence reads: CASSSRGSGRALEQFF. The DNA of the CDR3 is TGTGCCAGCAGCTCCCGAGGGAGCGGGAGGGCCTTAGAGCAGTTCTTC.

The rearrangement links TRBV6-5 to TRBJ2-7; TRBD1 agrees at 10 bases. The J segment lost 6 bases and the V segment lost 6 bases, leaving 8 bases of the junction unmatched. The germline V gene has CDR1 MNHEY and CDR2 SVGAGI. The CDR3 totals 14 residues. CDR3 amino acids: CASRQTGGVGEQYF. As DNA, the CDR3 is TGTGCCAGCAGACAGACAGGGGGCGTGGGCGAGCAGTACTTC.

The CDR3 region is CASIPGENTDTQYF. The CDR3 DNA reads as TGTGCCAGCATCCCCGGGGAGAACACAGATACGCAGTATTTT. The V gene is TRBV2, the J gene TRBJ2-3; tentatively, D is TRBD2 (5 bases). Trimming stripped 7 bases from V and 2 bases from J, with 13 bases between. Per germline, CDR1 SNHLY and CDR2 FYNNEI. This CDR3 spans 14 amino acids.

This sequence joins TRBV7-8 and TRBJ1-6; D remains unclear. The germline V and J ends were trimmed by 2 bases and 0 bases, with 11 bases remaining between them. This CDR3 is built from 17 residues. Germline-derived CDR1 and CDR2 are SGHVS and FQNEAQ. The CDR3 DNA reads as TGTGCCAGCAGCTTACCCGACATTAGCTCCTATAATTCACCCCTCCACTTT. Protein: CASSLPDISSYNSPLHF.

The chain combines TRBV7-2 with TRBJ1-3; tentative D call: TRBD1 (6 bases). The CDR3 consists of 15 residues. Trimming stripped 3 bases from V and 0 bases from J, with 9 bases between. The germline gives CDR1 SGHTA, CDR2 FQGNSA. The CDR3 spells CASSFQGHSGNTIYF. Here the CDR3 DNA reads TGTGCCAGCAGCTTCCAGGGGCACTCTGGAAACACCATATATTTT.

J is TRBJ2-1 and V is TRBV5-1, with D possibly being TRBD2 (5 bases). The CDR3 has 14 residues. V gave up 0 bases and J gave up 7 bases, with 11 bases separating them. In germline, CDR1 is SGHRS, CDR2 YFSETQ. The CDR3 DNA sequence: TGCGCCAGCAGCTTGGGGTCGGGGTCTAATGAGCAGTTCTTC. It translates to CASSLGSGSNEQFF.

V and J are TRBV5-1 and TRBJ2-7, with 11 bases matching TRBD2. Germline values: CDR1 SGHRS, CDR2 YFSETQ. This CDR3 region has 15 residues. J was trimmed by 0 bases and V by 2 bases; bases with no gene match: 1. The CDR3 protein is CASSFTSGSSYEQYF. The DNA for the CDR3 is TGCGCCAGCAGCTTTACTAGCGGGAGCTCCTACGAGCAGTACTTC.

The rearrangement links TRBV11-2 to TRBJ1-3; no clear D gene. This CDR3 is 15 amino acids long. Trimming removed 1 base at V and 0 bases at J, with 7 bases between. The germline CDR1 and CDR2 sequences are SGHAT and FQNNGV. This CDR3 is CASSLVGSSGNTIYF. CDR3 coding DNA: TGTGCCAGCAGCTTAGTAGGGAGCTCTGGAAACACCATATATTTT.

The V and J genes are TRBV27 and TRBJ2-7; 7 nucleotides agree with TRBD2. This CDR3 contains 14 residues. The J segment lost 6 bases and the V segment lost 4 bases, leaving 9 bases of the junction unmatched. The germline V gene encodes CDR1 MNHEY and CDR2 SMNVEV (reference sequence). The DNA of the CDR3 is TGTGCCAGCAGTTGGGCTAGCGGAGGTAGCGAGCAGTACTTC. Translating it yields CASSWASGGSEQYF.

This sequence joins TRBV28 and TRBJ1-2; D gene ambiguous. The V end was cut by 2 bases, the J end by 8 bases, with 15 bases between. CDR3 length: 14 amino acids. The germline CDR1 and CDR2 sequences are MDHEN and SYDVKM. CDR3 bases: TGTGCCAGCAGTTTAAATATCGGGGTAGGCGGCTACACCTTC. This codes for CASSLNIGVGGYTF.

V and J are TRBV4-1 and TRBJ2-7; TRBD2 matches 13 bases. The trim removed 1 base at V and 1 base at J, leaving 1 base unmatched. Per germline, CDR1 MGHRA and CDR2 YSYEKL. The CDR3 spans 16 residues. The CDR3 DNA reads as TGCGCCAGCAGCCAAGGGACTAGCGGGGGTTCCTACGAGCAGTACTTC. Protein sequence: CASSQGTSGGSYEQYF.

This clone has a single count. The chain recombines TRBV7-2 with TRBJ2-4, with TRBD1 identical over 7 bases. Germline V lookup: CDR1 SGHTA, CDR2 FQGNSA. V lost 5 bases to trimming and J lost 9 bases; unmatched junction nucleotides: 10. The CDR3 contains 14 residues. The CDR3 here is CASSLYRGESIQYF. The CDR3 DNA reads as TGTGCCAGCAGCCTTTACAGGGGAGAAAGCATTCAGTACTTC. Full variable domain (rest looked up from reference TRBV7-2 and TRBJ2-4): GAGVSQSPSNKVTEKGKDVELRCDPISGHTALYWYRQSLGQGLEFLIYFQGNSAPDKSGLPSDRFSAERTGGSVSTLTIQRTQQEDSAVYLCASSLYRGESIQYFGAGTRLSVL.

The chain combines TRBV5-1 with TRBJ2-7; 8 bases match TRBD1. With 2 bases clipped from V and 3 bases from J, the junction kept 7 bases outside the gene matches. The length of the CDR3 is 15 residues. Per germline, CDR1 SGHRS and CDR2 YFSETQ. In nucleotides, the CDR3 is TGCGCCAGCAGCTTACCGGGACAGGAGGACTACGAGCAGTACTTC. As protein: CASSLPGQEDYEQYF.

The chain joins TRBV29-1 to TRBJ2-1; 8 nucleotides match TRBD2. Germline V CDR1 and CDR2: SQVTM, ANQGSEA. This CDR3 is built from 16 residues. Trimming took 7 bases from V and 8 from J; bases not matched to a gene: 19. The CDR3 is CSAEPPTAGVSHEQFF. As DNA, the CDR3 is TGCAGCGCCGAACCCCCCACAGCGGGAGTAAGCCATGAGCAGTTCTTC.

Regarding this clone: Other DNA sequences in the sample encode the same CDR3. Here the CDR3 DNA reads TGTGCCAGCAGCTTAGATCTAGCAGATACGCAGTATTTT. The encoded protein is CASSLDLADTQYF. The rearrangement links TRBV11-2 to TRBJ2-3; no reliable D call. The CDR3 covers 13 residues. With 0 bases removed from V and 4 bases from J, the gap between germline ends came to 5 bases. Per germline, CDR1 SGHAT and CDR2 FQNNGV.

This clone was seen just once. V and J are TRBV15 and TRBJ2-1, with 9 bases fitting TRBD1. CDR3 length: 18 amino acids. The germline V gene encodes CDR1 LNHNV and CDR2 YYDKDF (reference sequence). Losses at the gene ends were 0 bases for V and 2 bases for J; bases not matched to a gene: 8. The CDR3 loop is CATSRELGGTGTYNEQFF. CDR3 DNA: TGTGCCACCAGCAGAGAGTTGGGCGGGACAGGGACCTACAATGAGCAGTTCTTC. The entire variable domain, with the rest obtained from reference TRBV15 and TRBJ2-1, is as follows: DAMVIQNPRYQVTQFGKPVTLSCSQTLNHNVMYWYQQKSSQAPKLLFHYYDKDFNNEADTPDNFQSRRPNTSFCFLDIRSPGLGDTAMYLCATSRELGGTGTYNEQFFGPGTRLTVL.

Written as DNA, the CDR3 is TGTGCCAGCAGCGACGGGACAGGTCTTTCTGAAGCTTTCTTT. Encoded protein: CASSDGTGLSEAFF. This chain uses TRBV9 with TRBJ1-1; the match to TRBD1 covers 8 bases. CDR3 size: 14 residues. The germline CDR1 and CDR2 sequences are SGDLS and YYNGEE. Trimming took 3 bases from V and 6 from J; bases not matched to a gene: 7.

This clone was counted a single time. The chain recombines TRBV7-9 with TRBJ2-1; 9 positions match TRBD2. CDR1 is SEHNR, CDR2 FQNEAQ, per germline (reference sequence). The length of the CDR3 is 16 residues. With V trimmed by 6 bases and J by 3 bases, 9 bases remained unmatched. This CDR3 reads CASSPSGDLVYNEQFF. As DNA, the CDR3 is TGTGCCAGCAGTCCTAGCGGGGACCTGGTCTACAATGAGCAGTTCTTC. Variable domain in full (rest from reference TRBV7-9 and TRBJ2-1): DTGVSQNPRHKITKRGQNVTFRCDPISEHNRLYWYRQTLGQGPEFLTYFQNEAQLEKSRLLSDRFSAERPKGSFSTLEIQRTEQGDSAMYLCASSPSGDLVYNEQFFGPGTRLTVL.